These 5 T cell receptor beta chains came from one sample sequenced in a study of glioma-infiltrating T cells. Using RNA template, CDR3s of TCR alpha and beta were amplified with iRepertoire arm-PCR. In TCRdb, the multiplex PCR reads were re-called with MiXCR into one record per CDR3 protein. The sample shows around 180,000 distinct CDR3 sequences, around 45% of them seen only once. Sequencing was performed on glioma tissue, nonneoplastic brain tissue, or PBMCs (not recorded which). These receptors all come from a human donor with low-grade glioma or glioblastoma, undergoing nonglioma brain surgery, or in good health (not recorded which).

This clonotype was detected ten times or more. The chain employs TRBV25-1 and TRBJ1-5; D unresolved. Between the trimmed V and J ends, which lost 6 bases and 0 bases, there was a span of 9 bases. Germline loops: CDR1 MGHDK, CDR2 SYGVNS. CDR3 length equals 14 residues. CDR3 nucleotides: TGTGCCAGCAGGACGGTCTTTAGCAATCAGCCCCAGCATTTT. It is translated as CASRTVFSNQPQHF. The whole variable domain, remainder taken from reference TRBV25-1 and TRBJ1-5, is EADIYQTPRYLVIGTGKKITLECSQTMGHDKMYWYQQDPGMELHLIHYSYGVNSTEKGDLSSESTVSRIRTEHFPLTLESARPSHTSQYLCASRTVFSNQPQHFGDGTRLSIL.

This clonotype appeared many times. V and J are TRBV28 and TRBJ2-7; weak D call: TRBD1 (6 bases). Trimming pared 7 bases from V and 4 bases from J, leaving 17 bases between. Germline CDR1 and CDR2: MDHEN and SYDVKM. The CDR3 contains 14 residues. CDR3 in amino acids: CASNSGVVGYEQYF. The CDR3 DNA reads TGTGCCAGCAACTCAGGGGTAGTGGGGTACGAGCAGTACTTC.

This clonotype was observed many times. CDR3 sequence: CASSLSGGVGYEQYF. CDR3 DNA: TGTGCCAGCAGTTTATCGGGGGGGGTCGGGTACGAGCAGTACTTC. The chain couples TRBV27 to TRBJ2-7; 7 nucleotides agree with TRBD2. Looked up from germline, CDR1 is MNHEY and CDR2 is SMNVEV (reference sequence). With V trimmed by 0 bases and J by 4 bases, 6 bases remained unmatched. CDR3 length: 15 residues.

This clonotype was detected only a few times. This chain uses TRBV20-1 with TRBJ2-3; 11 nucleotides align to TRBD2. The CDR3 has 15 residues. V shed 5 bases and J 3 bases; nucleotides not matched to a gene: 7. The germline CDR1 and CDR2 sequences are DFQATT and SNEGSKA (reference sequence). CDR3 sequence: CSAETSGSWTDTQYF. The DNA of the CDR3 is TGCAGTGCTGAAACTAGCGGGAGTTGGACAGATACGCAGTATTTT.

On this clonotype: This could be a read error, since a much larger clone is one nucleotide away. This chain connects TRBV28 to TRBJ2-5; D is possibly TRBD1 (6 bases). The length of the CDR3 is 14 residues. Deletions cut 7 bases from V and 9 bases from J, with 21 bases between. Germline lookup yields CDR1 MDHEN and CDR2 SYDVKM. CDR3 in amino acids: CASNNLQGEVAQYF. The CDR3 bases are TGTGCCAGCAACAACCTACAGGGTGAGGTGGCCCAGTACTTC.